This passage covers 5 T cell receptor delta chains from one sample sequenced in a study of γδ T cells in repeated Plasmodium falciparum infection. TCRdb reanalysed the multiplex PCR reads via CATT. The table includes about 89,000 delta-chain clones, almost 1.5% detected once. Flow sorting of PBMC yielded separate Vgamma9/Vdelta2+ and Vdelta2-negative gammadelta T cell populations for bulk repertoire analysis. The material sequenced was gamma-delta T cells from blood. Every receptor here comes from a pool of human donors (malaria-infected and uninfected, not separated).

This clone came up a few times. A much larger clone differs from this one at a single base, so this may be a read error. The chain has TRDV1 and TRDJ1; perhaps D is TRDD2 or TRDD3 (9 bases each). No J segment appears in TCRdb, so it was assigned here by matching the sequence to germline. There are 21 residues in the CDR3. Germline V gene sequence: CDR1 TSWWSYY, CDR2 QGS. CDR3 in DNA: TGTGCCCTTGGGGACCCCGGGTGGCCTTCCTACTGGGGGAGCCACACCGATAAACTCATCTTT. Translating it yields CALGDPGWPSYWGSHTDKLIF.

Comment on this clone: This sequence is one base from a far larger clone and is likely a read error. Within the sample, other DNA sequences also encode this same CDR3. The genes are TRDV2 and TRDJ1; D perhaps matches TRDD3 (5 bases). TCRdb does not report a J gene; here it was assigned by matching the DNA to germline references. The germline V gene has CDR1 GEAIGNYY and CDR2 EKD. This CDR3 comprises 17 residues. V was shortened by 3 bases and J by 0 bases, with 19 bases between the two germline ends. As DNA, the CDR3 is TGTGCCTGTGACGGGGTGTCCGGGGGGCTAAACACCGATAAACTCATCTTT. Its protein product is CACDGVSGGLNTDKLIF.

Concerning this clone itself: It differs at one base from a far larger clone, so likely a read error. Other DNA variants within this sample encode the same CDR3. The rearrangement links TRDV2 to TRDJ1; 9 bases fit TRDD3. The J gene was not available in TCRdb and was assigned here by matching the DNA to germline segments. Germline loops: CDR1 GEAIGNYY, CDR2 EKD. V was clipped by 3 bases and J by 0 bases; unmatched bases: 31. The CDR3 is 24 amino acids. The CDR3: CACDPLGFDGTGGLEIRYTDKLIF. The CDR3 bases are TGTGCCTGTGACCCCCTCGGTTTTGATGGCACTGGGGGACTCGAAATAAGGTACACCGATAAACTCATCTTT.

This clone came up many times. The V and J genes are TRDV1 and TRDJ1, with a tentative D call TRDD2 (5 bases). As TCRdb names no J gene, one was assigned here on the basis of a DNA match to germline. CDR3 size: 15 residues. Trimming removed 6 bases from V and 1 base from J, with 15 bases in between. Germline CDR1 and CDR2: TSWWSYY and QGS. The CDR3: CALGPPSPFTDKLIF. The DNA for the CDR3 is TGTGCTCTTGGCCCTCCTTCTCCTTTCACCGATAAACTCATCTTT.

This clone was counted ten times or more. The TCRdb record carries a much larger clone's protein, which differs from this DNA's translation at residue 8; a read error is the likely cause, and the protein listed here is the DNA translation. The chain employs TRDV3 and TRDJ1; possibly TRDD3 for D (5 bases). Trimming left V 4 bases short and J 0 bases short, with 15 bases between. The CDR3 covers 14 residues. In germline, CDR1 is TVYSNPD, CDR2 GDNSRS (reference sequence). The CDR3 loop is CASQGGLHTDKLIF. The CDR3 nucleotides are TGTGCCTCCCAGGGGGGTTTGCACACCGATAAACTCATCTTT.